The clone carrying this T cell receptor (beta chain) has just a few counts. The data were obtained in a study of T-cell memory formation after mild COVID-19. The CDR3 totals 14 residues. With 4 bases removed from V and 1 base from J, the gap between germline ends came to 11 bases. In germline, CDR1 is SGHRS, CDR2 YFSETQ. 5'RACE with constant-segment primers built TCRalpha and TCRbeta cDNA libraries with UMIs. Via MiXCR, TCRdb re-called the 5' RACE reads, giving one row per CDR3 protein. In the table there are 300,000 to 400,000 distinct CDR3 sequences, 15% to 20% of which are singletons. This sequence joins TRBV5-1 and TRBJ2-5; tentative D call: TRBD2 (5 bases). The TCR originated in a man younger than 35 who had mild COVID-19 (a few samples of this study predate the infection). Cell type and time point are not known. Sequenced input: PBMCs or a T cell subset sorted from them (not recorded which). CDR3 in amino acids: CASSGGRAQETQYF. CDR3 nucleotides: TGCGCCAGCAGCGGAGGACGTGCCCAAGAGACCCAGTACTTC.